This record concerns one T cell receptor (beta chain) sequence. Its matching antigen is unknown. Trimming took 7 bases from V and 3 from J, leaving 14 bases between them. Germline V lookup: CDR1 MGHDK, CDR2 SYGVNS. The CDR3 extends over 14 amino acids. This PCR relied on a set of 60 Vbeta primers and 13 Jbeta primers. This table comes from immunoSEQ multiplex PCR, and its TCRdb copy is limited to in-frame clones, with some not included. The sample comprises approximately 160,000 clones, roughly 80% of which are singletons, and 4.9% rests with the top ten. The sample comes from a study of cytomegalovirus exposure and HLA in healthy donors. Study as a whole: The Caucasian-associated ancestry cluster held roughly 81% of 300 to 450 genotyped donors.

Findings and caveats of the study: Three chains linked to CMV were shown in vitro to be specific for CMV antigens. High sensitivity and specificity were reportedly achieved when the classifier diagnosed cytomegalovirus status. Associated with HLA alleles at 0.05 false discovery rate in a later analysis were 16,951 TCR beta sequences.

The sequence was collected from a male donor in good health and CMV-seronegative. The chain joins TRBV25-1 to TRBJ2-3; D may be TRBD1 (5 bases). Sequenced: PBMCs. The CDR3 sequence: CASKAQGSTDTQYF. The DNA of the CDR3 is TGTGCCAGCAAAGCCCAGGGTTCAACAGATACGCAGTATTTT.